Listed below are T cell receptor beta chains from one sample, sequenced in a study of T cell changes during pregnancy in multiple sclerosis. The assay was immunoSEQ multiplex PCR, and TCRdb's table has in-frame clones only and misses some. The sample has about 92,000 clones; approximately 92% are singletons. The sequences come from peripheral blood, collected in the first trimester of pregnancy. The receptors come from a female donor with multiple sclerosis, enrolled in a pregnancy study. The conserved cysteine and the conserved F or W are not part of the CDR3 here.

v_gene	j_gene	CDR3aa
TRBV2	TRBJ2-5	ASSGRSGDQETQY
TRBV5-1	TRBJ2-7	ASSFPGVQYEQY
TRBV19	TRBJ2-1	ASSTASGSYNEQF
TRBV7-6	TRBJ1-4	ASSLRGRNEKLF
TRBV27	TRBJ2-7	ASSYGLAATYEQY
TRBV5-4	TRBJ2-2	ASSSKAGLNTGELF
TRBV6-5	TRBJ2-7	ASSASTGARYEQY
TRBV27	TRBJ2-1	ASSLSGGWDEQF
TRBV7-9	TRBJ1-1	ASSLYQGKGDTEAF
TRBV4-1	TRBJ2-1	ASSHQNGVEQF
TRBV5-1	TRBJ2-2	ASSVEGQGHGELF
TRBV4-3	TRBJ2-7	ASSQDRGDRVAYEQY
TRBV6-5	TRBJ2-7	ASSSTYEQY
TRBV4-1	TRBJ2-2	ASSRVGGDTGELF
TRBV27	TRBJ2-7	ASSLSGTSGTRSYEQY
TRBV28	TRBJ2-6	ASTSPRAGANVLT
TRBV5-4	TRBJ2-3	ASSLGREGHSDTQY
TRBV11-1	TRBJ2-2	ASSSLQGALVTGELF
TRBV19	TRBJ2-6	ASSVGANVLT
TRBV10-3	TRBJ2-1	ATAKGTSGRLGEQF
TRBV6-5	TRBJ2-3	ASSYTGGPTDTQY
TRBV29-1	TRBJ2-1	SVLAGGPHNEQF
TRBV27	TRBJ2-7	ASSFTSAAYEQY
TRBV6-5	TRBJ2-1	ASSISGRPGNEQF
TRBV6-1	TRBJ2-1	ASSVEGTSYNEQF
TRBV9	TRBJ2-3	ASSVLQAGGPADTQY
TRBV11-1	TRBJ2-7	ASSLNRQGPYEQY
TRBV5-1	TRBJ2-7	ASSLGASYEQY
TRBV7-9	TRBJ1-2	ASSPDRGSAYT
TRBV7-3	TRBJ2-1	ASSLDRGREQF
TRBV27	TRBJ2-7	ASSSTGGRIYEQY
TRBV4-1	TRBJ2-7	ASSLAGGPSYEQY
TRBV6-1	TRBJ1-2	ASSLPRGNGYT
TRBV7-9	TRBJ2-5	ASSFGTQETQY
TRBV21-1	TRBJ2-3	ASSKSGCLAGTDTQY
TRBV5-4	TRBJ1-1	ASSSGVGMNTEAF
TRBV9	TRBJ1-1	ASSVISDSYTEAF
TRBV19	TRBJ1-1	ASETGRTTEAF
TRBV5-1	TRBJ2-1	ASSWERGGSFNEQF
TRBV4-1	TRBJ2-5	ASSLLGLAQETQY
TRBV27	TRBJ1-2	ASSRGSPLYGYT
TRBV9	TRBJ2-7	ASRGGTGAYEQY
TRBV7-8	TRBJ1-2	ASSTGQGYT